The entry below gives a single TCR beta chain sequence along with its context. Its matching antigen is unknown. Sequencing used immunoSEQ version 4 in survey mode. Repertoires were generated with immunoSEQ multiplex PCR, while TCRdb's copy carries only in-frame clones and drops some. The top ten hold 14% of the sample, which has about 40,000 clones, approximately 80% seen once. This entry is derived from a study of persistence of HIV-infected CD4 T cells. An overlapping HIV-1 Gag peptide pool stimulated these cells at roughly 0.97 ug/peptide/mL. Memory cells lacking CD40L and CD69 with high CD45RO were sorted. An approximately 20-hour stimulation of CD8-depleted PBMCs used anti-CD28/CD49d costimulation, CD40-blocking antibody and enfuvirtide. Per the germline V gene, CDR1 is SGHVS and CDR2 is FNYEAQ. The V and J ends lost 5 bases and 1 base respectively, with 15 bases between them. The CDR3 extends over 16 amino acids.

The sequencing used CD4+ T cells sorted from PBMCs after roughly 18-hour stimulation, collected from a patient who received antiretroviral therapy. The TCR was taken from an adult man with HIV who was CMV-seropositive. V usage is TRBV7-6 and J usage is TRBJ1-5; D remains unclear. The DNA for the CDR3 is TGTGCCAGCAGCCCTTTTGGGTTTTCGAGCAATCAGCCCCAGCATTTT. This sequence encodes CASSPFGFSSNQPQHF.